A selection of T cell receptor beta chains follows, all from one sample in a study of T cells in Graves' hyperthyroidism and ophthalmopathy. One entry per CDR3 protein results from TCRdb running MiXCR on the multiplex PCR reads. The sample includes roughly 560,000 distinct CDR3 sequences, roughly 14% of them seen just once. Sample: blood. The receptor source for this set is a woman in her thirties or forties with Graves' ophthalmopathy. Each CDR3 is given with its conserved first and last residue. The D gene is left open where the match is weak. Clone size, where shown, is once, few, many, or a class for clones that have expanded.

cdr3_nt: TGTGCCAGCAGCCCTGGACTAGCGGGAGTCGAGCAGTACTTC
cdr3_aa: CASSPGLAGVEQYF
j_call: TRBJ2-7
v_call: TRBV7-9
clone_size: NA
cdr3_length: 14
d_call: TRBD2

cdr3_nt: TGTGCCAGCAGTTTCACTAGCGGGAAACGAGAGACCCAGTACTTC
cdr3_aa: CASSFTSGKRETQYF
j_call: TRBJ2-5
v_call: TRBV12-3/TRBV12-4
clone_size: few
cdr3_length: 15
d_call: TRBD2

cdr3_nt: TGTGCCAGCAGCCAATCAGTGAACTCCTACGAGCAGTACTTC
cdr3_aa: CASSQSVNSYEQYF
j_call: TRBJ2-7
v_call: TRBV3-1
clone_size: few
cdr3_length: 14
d_call: NA

cdr3_nt: TGCAGCGTTGAAGAGGAAGGCTACGAGCAGTACTTC
cdr3_aa: CSVEEEGYEQYF
j_call: TRBJ2-7
v_call: TRBV29-1
clone_size: many
cdr3_length: 12
d_call: NA

cdr3_nt: TGTGCCAGCAGTTTAGGGACAGGGGGCCGCACCGGGGAGCTGTTTTTT
cdr3_aa: CASSLGTGGRTGELFF
j_call: TRBJ2-2
v_call: TRBV11-2
clone_size: many
cdr3_length: 16
d_call: TRBD1

cdr3_nt: TGTGCCAGCAGCTTACTAGCGGGAGATAAAGAGACCCAGTACTTC
cdr3_aa: CASSLLAGDKETQYF
j_call: TRBJ2-5
v_call: TRBV7-3
clone_size: NA
cdr3_length: 15
d_call: TRBD2

cdr3_nt: TGCAGTGCTAGGCCGGGACCCTTATTCAATCAGCCCCAGCATTTT
cdr3_aa: CSARPGPLFNQPQHF
j_call: TRBJ1-5
v_call: TRBV20-1
clone_size: NA
cdr3_length: 15
d_call: NA

cdr3_nt: TGTGCCAGCAGTTTGACAGGGGTTTTTCAGCCCCAGCATTTT
cdr3_aa: CASSLTGVFQPQHF
j_call: TRBJ1-5
v_call: TRBV27
clone_size: few
cdr3_length: 14
d_call: TRBD1

cdr3_nt: TGTGCCAGCAGTTACCGAGCCTACGATACGCAGTATTTT
cdr3_aa: CASSYRAYDTQYF
j_call: TRBJ2-3
v_call: TRBV6-5
clone_size: few
cdr3_length: 13
d_call: NA

cdr3_nt: TGTGCCAGTAGTATAAGGGCAGGAGGTACCTACGAGCAGTACTTC
cdr3_aa: CASSIRAGGTYEQYF
j_call: TRBJ2-7
v_call: TRBV19
clone_size: NA
cdr3_length: 15
d_call: NA

cdr3_nt: TGCAGCACTTCACTAGGGACATCGGACGAGCAGTACTTC
cdr3_aa: CSTSLGTSDEQYF
j_call: TRBJ2-7
v_call: TRBV29-1
clone_size: many
cdr3_length: 13
d_call: NA

cdr3_nt: TGTGCCAGCACCCCGAGCGTTGGAAACACCATATATTTT
cdr3_aa: CASTPSVGNTIYF
j_call: TRBJ1-3
v_call: TRBV2
clone_size: many
cdr3_length: 13
d_call: NA

cdr3_nt: TGTGCCAGCGGGGTGGTATCGCCCGAGCAGTACTTC
cdr3_aa: CASGVVSPEQYF
j_call: TRBJ2-7
v_call: TRBV28
clone_size: many
cdr3_length: 12
d_call: NA

cdr3_nt: TGTGCCAGCAGTGAAGAACGGTCCCAGTACTTC
cdr3_aa: CASSEERSQYF
j_call: TRBJ2-5
v_call: TRBV6-1
clone_size: NA
cdr3_length: 11
d_call: NA

cdr3_nt: TGTGCCAGCAGCCAACGGGGTAGCGGGAATGAGCAGTTCTTC
cdr3_aa: CASSQRGSGNEQFF
j_call: TRBJ2-1
v_call: TRBV6-2/TRBV6-3
clone_size: many
cdr3_length: 14
d_call: TRBD2

cdr3_nt: TGTGCCAGCAGTCCTAACAGGGATCAGCCCCAGCATTTT
cdr3_aa: CASSPNRDQPQHF
j_call: TRBJ1-5
v_call: TRBV12-3/TRBV12-4
clone_size: many
cdr3_length: 13
d_call: NA

cdr3_nt: TGCAGCGTTGGTCCCCCGACGCAAGAGACCCAGTACTTC
cdr3_aa: CSVGPPTQETQYF
j_call: TRBJ2-5
v_call: TRBV29-1
clone_size: many
cdr3_length: 13
d_call: NA

cdr3_nt: TGCAGTGCTAGACCCGTCGTAGAGACCCAGTACTTC
cdr3_aa: CSARPVVETQYF
j_call: TRBJ2-5
v_call: TRBV20-1
clone_size: many
cdr3_length: 12
d_call: NA

cdr3_nt: TGTGCCTGGACTAGGATAGATGAGCAGTACTTC
cdr3_aa: CAWTRIDEQYF
j_call: TRBJ2-7
v_call: TRBV30
clone_size: many
cdr3_length: 11
d_call: NA

cdr3_nt: TGTGCCAGCAGCTCGGACAGCTACACAGATACGCAGTATTTT
cdr3_aa: CASSSDSYTDTQYF
j_call: TRBJ2-3
v_call: TRBV7-3
clone_size: many
cdr3_length: 14
d_call: NA

cdr3_nt: TGTGCCAGCAGAAAAGGGGCTTATACGCAGTATTTT
cdr3_aa: CASRKGAYTQYF
j_call: TRBJ2-3
v_call: TRBV12-3/TRBV12-4
clone_size: many
cdr3_length: 12
d_call: NA

cdr3_nt: TGCAGTGCTAGGAACACTAGGAGATCGAACACCGGGGAGCTGTTTTTT
cdr3_aa: CSARNTRRSNTGELFF
j_call: TRBJ2-2
v_call: TRBV20-1
clone_size: few
cdr3_length: 16
d_call: NA

cdr3_nt: TGTGCCAGTAGTACCGACCGGGACAGGGGACCCTTAAACTATGGCTACACCTTC
cdr3_aa: CASSTDRDRGPLNYGYTF
j_call: TRBJ1-2
v_call: TRBV19
clone_size: few
cdr3_length: 18
d_call: TRBD1

cdr3_nt: TGTGCCAGCAGCTTAGCGGGGGGTCGGACCTACGAGCAGTACTTC
cdr3_aa: CASSLAGGRTYEQYF
j_call: TRBJ2-7
v_call: TRBV7-2
clone_size: many
cdr3_length: 15
d_call: NA

cdr3_nt: TGTGCCAGCAGCCAAGACTGGGGGGGTGGATCCTACGAGCAGTACTTC
cdr3_aa: CASSQDWGGGSYEQYF
j_call: TRBJ2-7
v_call: TRBV4-2
clone_size: NA
cdr3_length: 16
d_call: TRBD2

cdr3_nt: TGTGCCAGCAGTTTATCTCCCGGGACTAGCGGAGGGGCCCAGTACTTC
cdr3_aa: CASSLSPGTSGGAQYF
j_call: TRBJ2-5
v_call: TRBV12-3/TRBV12-4
clone_size: many
cdr3_length: 16
d_call: TRBD2

cdr3_nt: TGTGCCACCCGGGACAGGATCTACGAGCAGTACTTC
cdr3_aa: CATRDRIYEQYF
j_call: TRBJ2-7
v_call: TRBV6-1
clone_size: many
cdr3_length: 12
d_call: TRBD1

cdr3_nt: TGTGCCAGCAGCGCGGGTGCCGGGAACACTGAAGCTTTCTTT
cdr3_aa: CASSAGAGNTEAFF
j_call: TRBJ1-1
v_call: TRBV7-2
clone_size: few
cdr3_length: 14
d_call: NA

cdr3_nt: TGTGCCAGCTCACCAAGGACCGGGACCCAGGGGGGATATGGCTACACCTTC
cdr3_aa: CASSPRTGTQGGYGYTF
j_call: TRBJ1-2
v_call: TRBV18
clone_size: few
cdr3_length: 17
d_call: TRBD1